The 18 T cell receptor beta chains given below trace back to one sample, sequenced in a study of identifying expanded T cells in peripheral blood. Sequenced by immunoSEQ multiplex PCR; TCRdb stores in-frame clones only, minus some. The sample includes 80,000 to 95,000 clones, 88% of them seen just once. The sample was blood. Receptors originate from a person aged 18-70 years in good health.

The chain uses TRBV14 and TRBJ2-7; the match to TRBD2 covers 9 bases. This CDR3 has 15 amino acids. CDR1 is SGHDN and CDR2 is FVKESK in the germline V gene. J lost 7 bases, V lost 1 base, and 8 bases had no gene match. CDR3 DNA: TGTGCCAGCAGCCAAGGGGTAGCGGGGGCTAGGGAGCAGTACTTC. It translates to CASSQGVAGAREQYF.

The genes are TRBV5-6 and TRBJ1-4; TRBD1 might be the D (5 bases). The germline gives CDR1 SGHDT, CDR2 YYEEEE. Deletions cut 5 bases from V and 4 bases from J, with 9 bases between. The CDR3 is made up of 13 amino acids. The CDR3 DNA reads as TGTGCCAGCAGAGACAGTTATAATGAAAAACTGTTTTTT. Translated: CASRDSYNEKLFF.

The chain employs TRBV28 and TRBJ2-7; D may correspond to TRBD1 or TRBD2 (9 bases each). Trimming removed 5 bases at V and 0 bases at J, with 26 bases between. The CDR3 has 19 amino acids. CDR1 is MDHEN, CDR2 SYDVKM, per germline. CDR3 nucleotides: TGTGCCAGCAGTGATTTACCGGGACAGGGAGCGGGGGGCTCCTACGAGCAGTACTTC. This sequence encodes CASSDLPGQGAGGSYEQYF.

This chain uses TRBV19 with TRBJ1-1, with no clear D. Per the germline V gene, CDR1 is LNHDA and CDR2 is SQIVND (reference sequence). The CDR3 runs to 17 residues. Trimming removed 3 bases at V and 3 bases at J, with 20 bases between. The CDR3 DNA reads as TGTGCCAGTAGTATCGGGGTTCGGACGCGGGCCTACACTGAAGCTTTCTTT. Residues: CASSIGVRTRAYTEAFF. The variable domain in full, with the rest retrieved from reference TRBV19 and TRBJ1-1, is DGGITQSPKYLFRKEGQNVTLSCEQNLNHDAMYWYRQDPGQGLRLIYYSQIVNDFQKGDIAEGYSVSREKKESFPLTVTSAQKNPTAFYLCASSIGVRTRAYTEAFFGQGTRLTVV.

The genes are TRBV19 and TRBJ2-7; 12 positions agree with TRBD2. Trimming cost V 4 bases and J 5 bases; bases outside gene matches: 9. Germline V lookup: CDR1 LNHDA, CDR2 SQIVND (reference sequence). The CDR3 has 16 amino acids. The CDR3 DNA reads as TGTGCCAGTAGTAGCCTGACTAGCGGGAGAAGCAACGAGCAGTACTTC. This encodes CASSSLTSGRSNEQYF.

The V and J genes are TRBV12-2 and TRBJ1-6; whether TRBD1, the table's D call, matches the DNA was not checked. TRBV12-2 is tagged as a pseudogene. The CDR3 contains 16 residues. The CDR3 spells CASRSTPDRIYSPLHF. CDR3 in DNA: TGTGCAAGTCGCTCGACCCCGGACAGGATTTATTCACCCCTCCACTTT.

The CDR3 sequence: CASSLASRTNIQYF. The CDR3, as DNA: TGTGCCAGCAGCTTAGCGTCCCGTACGAACATTCAGTACTTC. V usage is TRBV7-2 and J usage is TRBJ2-4, with D uncertain. Germline values: CDR1 SGHTA, CDR2 FQGNSA. Deletions cut 0 bases from V and 7 bases from J, with 10 bases between. This CDR3 has 14 residues.

The gene calls are TRBV5-4 and TRBJ1-1, with D possibly being TRBD1 (5 bases). The CDR3 runs to 17 residues. In germline, CDR1 is SGHNT, CDR2 YYREEE (reference sequence). The ends were cut back, 1 base at V and 1 base at J, with 17 bases in the middle. DNA of the CDR3: TGTGCCAGCAGCTTGTCTCAGGGTTTTGGCAGGAACACTGAAGCTTTCTTT. It yields the protein CASSLSQGFGRNTEAFF. The full variable domain, with the rest looked up from reference TRBV5-4 and TRBJ1-1, is ETGVTQSPTHLIKTRGQQVTLRCSSQSGHNTVSWYQQALGQGPQFIFQYYREEENGRGNFPPRFSGLQFPNYSSELNVNALELDDSALYLCASSLSQGFGRNTEAFFGQGTRLTVV.

The chain joins TRBV27 to TRBJ2-1; D is uncertain. The CDR3 has 15 residues. Trimming removed 5 bases at V and 3 bases at J, with 14 bases between. Germline assignment: CDR1 MNHEY and CDR2 SMNVEV (reference sequence). The CDR3, as DNA: TGTGCCAGCAGTCGAGGAAGGGATAACTACAATGAGCAGTTCTTC. The encoded protein is CASSRGRDNYNEQFF.

The chain recombines TRBV9 with TRBJ1-6, with D maybe TRBD1 (5 bases). This CDR3 region has 16 residues. V gave up 0 bases and J gave up 8 bases, with 15 bases separating them. CDR1 and CDR2 from the germline V gene are SGDLS and YYNGEE. The CDR3 spells CASSVEPRVEHSPLHF. The DNA of the CDR3 is TGTGCCAGCAGCGTAGAGCCCAGGGTAGAGCATTCACCCCTCCACTTT.

The chain is built from TRBV16 and TRBJ1-5; D unresolved. CDR3 length equals 14 residues. From germline, CDR1 is KGHSY and CDR2 FQNENV. V lost 4 bases and J 0 bases, leaving 7 bases between the germline ends. In nucleotides, the CDR3 is TGTGCCAGCAGCCCTATGTATAGCAATCAGCCCCAGCATTTT. Residues: CASSPMYSNQPQHF.

The chain has TRBV27 and TRBJ1-5; 7 nucleotides align to TRBD1. Losses at the gene ends were 0 bases for V and 5 bases for J; bases not matched to a gene: 7. From germline, CDR1 is MNHEY and CDR2 SMNVEV (reference sequence). This CDR3 has 16 amino acids. The CDR3 DNA reads as TGTGCCAGCAGTTTATCAGGGGGCGGGGTAGATCAGCCCCAGCATTTT. It yields the protein CASSLSGGGVDQPQHF.

The chain combines TRBV5-8 with TRBJ1-1; a weak D match, TRBD1 (6 bases). CDR3 length equals 18 residues. The V end was cut by 3 bases, the J end by 0 bases, with 21 bases between. Germline values: CDR1 SGHTS, CDR2 YDEGEE. CDR3 nucleotides: TGTGCCAGCAGCTACCCACGGGGGCGAATGTCTCTGAACACTGAAGCTTTCTTT. It encodes CASSYPRGRMSLNTEAFF.

The CDR3 DNA is TGTGCCACCCCCAGTAACCGGGGACCCCCCTATAGCAATCAGCCCCAGCATTTT. This codes for CATPSNRGPPYSNQPQHF. The chain employs TRBV15 and TRBJ1-5; perhaps TRBD1 as D (5 bases). Between the trimmed V and J ends, which lost 8 bases and 0 bases, there was a span of 23 bases. CDR1 and CDR2 (germline): LNHNV, YYDKDF (reference sequence). This CDR3 comprises 18 residues.

The chain joins TRBV10-1 to TRBJ2-1; TRBD1 is a possible D gene (7 bases). This CDR3 is built from 16 residues. The ends were cut back, 11 bases at V and 9 bases at J, with 29 bases in the middle. Germline CDR1 reads WNHNN; CDR2 reads SYGVQD (reference sequence). The CDR3 DNA is TGCGCCGGATGGGGGACTGCGACAGGGAACATCGGTGAGCAGTTCTTC. It yields the protein CAGWGTATGNIGEQFF.

This chain joins TRBV6-6 and TRBJ2-3; D gene unclear. The CDR3 runs to 11 residues. With 1 base removed from V and 6 bases from J, the gap between germline ends came to 2 bases. CDR1 and CDR2 (germline): MNHNY, SVGAGI (reference sequence). The CDR3, as DNA: TGTGCCAGCAGTTACTGGGATACGCAGTATTTT. It encodes CASSYWDTQYF.

This chain joins TRBV18 and TRBJ2-5; 11 bases are shared with TRBD2. V dropped 0 bases and J dropped 3; count of bases not matched to a gene: 6. The V gene's germline CDR1 is KGHSH and CDR2 LQKENI. This CDR3 has 17 amino acids. The CDR3 bases are TGTGCCAGCTCACCACCACTAGCGGGGGCCATGAAAGAGACCCAGTACTTC. Its protein product is CASSPPLAGAMKETQYF.

Here the CDR3 reads CASSASRGDTQYF. In DNA, the CDR3 is TGTGCCAGCAGCGCGTCGCGAGGAGATACGCAGTATTTT. This sequence joins TRBV7-3 and TRBJ2-3; D remains unclear. The V gene lost 5 bases and the J gene lost 5 bases, with 11 bases spanning the gap. The CDR3 length is 13 residues. Germline-derived CDR1 and CDR2 are SGHTA and FQGTGA.